This TCR beta chain originates from a study of blood T cell repertoires in COVID-19 (TCRdb year 2020). The study in broad terms: The collaborator samples originated in the United States, Italy and Spain and spanned the acute and convalescent phases of COVID-19. Samples were obtained from the ongoing ImmuneRACE study (first 160 participants) and from over a thousand subjects provided by 6 global collaborators. Nearly every sample came with metadata listing a de-identified subject ID, COVID-19 status, age in years and sex. Where available, HLA class I and class II types were obtained from metadata supplied by the sample provider rather than from assay-based typing. The repertoires were released in a freely available public database intended as a resource for research on the immune response to SARS-CoV-2. The prospective study material was composed of cDNA or gDNA derived from T cells, B-cell-depleted T cells, or PBMCs. Deeply sampled blood TCRbeta repertoires from subjects exposed to, actively infected with, or recovered from COVID-19 were included in the dataset.

One collaborating source in Seattle enrolled patients while the patients were actively infected and followed the patients over time throughout the course of disease. Each collaborating institution followed its own protocols to collect whole blood in K2EDTA tubes. For TCRbeta analysis, collaborators shipped samples as frozen whole blood, isolated PBMCs, or DNA extracted from either of those sample types. Details on this clone: Its antigen is currently not known. One end of the junction fails to match germline, which may point to a read error.

The germline V gene (reference sequence) provides CDR1 MNHEY and CDR2 SMNVEV. There are 12 amino acids in the CDR3, from cysteine to phenylalanine inclusive. Only the CDR3 DNA is retained, 36 bases long and in frame from the first base. TCRbeta CDR3 regions were amplified from genomic DNA using the immunoSEQ Assay, a bias-controlled multiplex PCR. In the authors' own workflow: Within the assay, amplification of reference gene primers was used to estimate how many nucleated cells each sample contained. To quantify the absolute abundance of each unique TCRbeta CDR3 rearrangement, sequence reads were collapsed and filtered. For each sample, productive Simpson clonality was calculated as the square root of Simpson's diversity index over productive rearrangements. TCRdb retrieved this table from immuneACCESS and kept in-frame rearrangements only. Not all clones are present; in checked studies, unresolved V genes account for under half, and no reason is known for the remainder. V, J and clone size reflect that table, while D and trimming were determined from the DNA. The sample data list roughly 15,000 clones, and 85% to 90% of these were observed just once. The ten largest clones capture under 35% of the sample.

Study-wide findings and limitations: The quantity of clinical and demographic metadata differed by source and by participant and was supplied without curation.

This clonotype was obtained from a woman of 80 years or more with COVID-19, enrolled during active disease. What was sequenced was peripheral blood. In this chain, TRBV27 is recombined with TRBJ2-5; 12 central nucleotides agree with TRBD2. The CDR3 corresponds to CASRVASGREHF. The sequenced DNA is TGTGCCAGCAGGGTAGCTAGCGGGAGGGAACACTTC.